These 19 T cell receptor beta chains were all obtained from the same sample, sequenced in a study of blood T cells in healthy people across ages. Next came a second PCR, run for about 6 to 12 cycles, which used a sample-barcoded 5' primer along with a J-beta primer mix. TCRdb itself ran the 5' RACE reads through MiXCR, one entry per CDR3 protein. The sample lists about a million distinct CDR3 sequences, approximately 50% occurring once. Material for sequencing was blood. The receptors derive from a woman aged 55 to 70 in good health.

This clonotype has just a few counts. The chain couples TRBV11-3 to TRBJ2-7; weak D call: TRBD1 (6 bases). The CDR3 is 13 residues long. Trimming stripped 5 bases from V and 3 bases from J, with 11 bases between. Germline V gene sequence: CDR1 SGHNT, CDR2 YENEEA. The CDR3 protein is CASSPEGDYEQYF. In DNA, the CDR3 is TGTGCCAGCAGCCCAGAGGGGGACTACGAGCAGTACTTC.

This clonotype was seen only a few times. The CDR3 nucleotides read TGCGCCAGCAGCCAAGATCAGGGACAGGGGCCTTACAATGAGCAGTTCTTC. This gives the protein CASSQDQGQGPYNEQFF. This chain connects TRBV4-3 to TRBJ2-1, with TRBD1 identical over 10 bases. The CDR3 extends over 17 amino acids. With V trimmed by 0 bases and J by 4 bases, 6 bases remained unmatched. Looked up from germline, CDR1 is LGHNA and CDR2 is YSLEER.

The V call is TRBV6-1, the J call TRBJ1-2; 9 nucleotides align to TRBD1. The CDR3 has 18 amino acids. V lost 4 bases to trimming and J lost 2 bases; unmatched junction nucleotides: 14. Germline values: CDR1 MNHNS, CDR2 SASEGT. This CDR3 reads CASSGRGTGRSGNYGYTF. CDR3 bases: TGTGCCAGCAGTGGCCGGGGGACAGGGCGCAGTGGGAACTATGGCTACACCTTC.

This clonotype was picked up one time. CDR3 nucleotide sequence: TGTGCCAGCAGGCAAGAGGTGGCAGTCAACACCGGGGAGCTGTTTTTT. Its translation: CASRQEVAVNTGELFF. The chain combines TRBV2 with TRBJ2-2, with D unclear. Germline V gene sequence: CDR1 SNHLY, CDR2 FYNNEI. This CDR3 has 16 residues. Trimming removed 6 bases at V and 2 bases at J, with 16 bases between.

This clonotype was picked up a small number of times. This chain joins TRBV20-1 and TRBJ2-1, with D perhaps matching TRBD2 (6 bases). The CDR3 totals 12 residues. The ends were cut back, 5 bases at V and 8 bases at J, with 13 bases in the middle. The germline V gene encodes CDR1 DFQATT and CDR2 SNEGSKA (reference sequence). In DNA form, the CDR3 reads TGCAGTGCTGGCTCGGGACTGCATGAGCAGTTCTTC. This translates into CSAGSGLHEQFF.

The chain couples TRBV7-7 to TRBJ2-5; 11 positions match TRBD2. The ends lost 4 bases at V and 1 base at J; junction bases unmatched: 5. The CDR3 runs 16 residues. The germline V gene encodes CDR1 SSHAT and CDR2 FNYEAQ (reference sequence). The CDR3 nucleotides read TGTGCCAGCAGCTCAACCGGGACTAGCGGCCAAGAGACCCAGTACTTC. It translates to CASSSTGTSGQETQYF.

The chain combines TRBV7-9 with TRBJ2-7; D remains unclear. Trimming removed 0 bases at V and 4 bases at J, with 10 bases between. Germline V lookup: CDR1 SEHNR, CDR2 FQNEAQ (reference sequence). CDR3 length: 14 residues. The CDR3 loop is CASSLAFGSYEQYF. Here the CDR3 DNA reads TGTGCCAGCAGCTTAGCGTTTGGTTCTTACGAGCAGTACTTC.

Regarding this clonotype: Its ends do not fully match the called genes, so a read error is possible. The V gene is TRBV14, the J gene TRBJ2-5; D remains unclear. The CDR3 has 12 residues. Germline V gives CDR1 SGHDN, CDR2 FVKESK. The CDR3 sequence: CASSQRQEAQYF. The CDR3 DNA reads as TGTGCCAGCAGCCAGCGTCAAGAGGCCCAGTACTTC.

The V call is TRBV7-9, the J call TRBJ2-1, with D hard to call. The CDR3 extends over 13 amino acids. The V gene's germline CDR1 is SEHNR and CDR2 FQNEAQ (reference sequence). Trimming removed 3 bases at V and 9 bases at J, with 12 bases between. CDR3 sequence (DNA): TGTGCCAGCAGCTTTTACGGGTGGGGTGAGCAGTTCTTC. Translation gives CASSFYGWGEQFF.

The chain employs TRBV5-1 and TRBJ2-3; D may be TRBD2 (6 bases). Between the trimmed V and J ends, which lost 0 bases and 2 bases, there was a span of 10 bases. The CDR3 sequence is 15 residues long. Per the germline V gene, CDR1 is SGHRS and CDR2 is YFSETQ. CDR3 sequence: CASSLGDSYTDTQYF. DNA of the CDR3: TGCGCCAGCAGCTTGGGGGACTCCTACACAGATACGCAGTATTTT.

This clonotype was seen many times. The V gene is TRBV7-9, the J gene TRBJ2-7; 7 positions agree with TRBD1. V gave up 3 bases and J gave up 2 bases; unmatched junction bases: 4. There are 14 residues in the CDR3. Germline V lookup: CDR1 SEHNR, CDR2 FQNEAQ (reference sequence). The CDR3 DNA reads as TGTGCCAGCAGCTTTTTGCAGGGGGCCTACGAGCAGTACTTC. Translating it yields CASSFLQGAYEQYF.

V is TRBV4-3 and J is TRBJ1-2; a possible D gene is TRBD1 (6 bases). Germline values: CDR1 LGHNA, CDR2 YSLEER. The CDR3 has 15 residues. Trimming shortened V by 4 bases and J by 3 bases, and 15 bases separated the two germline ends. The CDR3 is CASSPKTGGDYGYTF. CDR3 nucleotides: TGCGCCAGCAGCCCGAAGACAGGTGGAGACTATGGCTACACCTTC.

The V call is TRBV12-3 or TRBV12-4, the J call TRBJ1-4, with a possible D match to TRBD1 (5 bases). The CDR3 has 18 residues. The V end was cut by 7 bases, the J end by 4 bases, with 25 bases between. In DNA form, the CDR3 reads TGTGCCAGCACCTATCGGGGGACGGTCCTCGCGATTAATGAAAAACTGTTTTTT. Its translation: CASTYRGTVLAINEKLFF.

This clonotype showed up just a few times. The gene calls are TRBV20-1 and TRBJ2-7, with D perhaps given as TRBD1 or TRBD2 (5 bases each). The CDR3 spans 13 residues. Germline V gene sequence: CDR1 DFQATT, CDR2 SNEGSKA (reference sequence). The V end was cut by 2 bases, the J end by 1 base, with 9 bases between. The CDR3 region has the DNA TGCAGTGCTAGAAGAGGGGTTTCCTACGAGCAGTACTTC. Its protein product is CSARRGVSYEQYF.

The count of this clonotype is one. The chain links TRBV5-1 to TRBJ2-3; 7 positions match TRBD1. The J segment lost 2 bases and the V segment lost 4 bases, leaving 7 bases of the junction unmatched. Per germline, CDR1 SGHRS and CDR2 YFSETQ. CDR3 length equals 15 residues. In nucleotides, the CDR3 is TGCGCCAGCAGCAAAACAGGGGTCATCACAGATACGCAGTATTTT. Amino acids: CASSKTGVITDTQYF.

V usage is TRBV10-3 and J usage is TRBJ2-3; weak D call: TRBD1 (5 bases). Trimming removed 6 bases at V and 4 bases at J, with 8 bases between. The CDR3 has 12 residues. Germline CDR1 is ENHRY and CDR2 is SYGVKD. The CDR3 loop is CAISRAADTQYF. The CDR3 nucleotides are TGTGCCATCAGCAGGGCGGCAGATACGCAGTATTTT.

CDR3 sequence reads: CSVATGIRTDTQYF. The CDR3 DNA reads TGCAGCGTGGCGACAGGGATTCGAACAGATACGCAGTATTTT. The rearrangement joins TRBV29-1 to TRBJ2-3; TRBD1 aligns across 7 bases. The V gene end was trimmed by 6 bases and the J gene end by 3 bases; junction bases not matched to a gene: 9. CDR3 length equals 14 residues. The germline V gene has CDR1 SQVTM and CDR2 ANQGSEA.

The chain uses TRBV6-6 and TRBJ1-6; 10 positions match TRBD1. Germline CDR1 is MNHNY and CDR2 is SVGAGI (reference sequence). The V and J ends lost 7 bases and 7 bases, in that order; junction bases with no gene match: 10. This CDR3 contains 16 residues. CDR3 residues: CASTTGTGARNSPLHF. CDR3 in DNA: TGTGCCAGCACCACGGGGACAGGGGCTCGGAATTCACCCCTCCACTTT.

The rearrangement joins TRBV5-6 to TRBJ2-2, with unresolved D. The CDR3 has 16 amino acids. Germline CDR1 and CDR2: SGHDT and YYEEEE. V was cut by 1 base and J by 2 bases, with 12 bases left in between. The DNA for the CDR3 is TGTGCCAGCAGCTTGCGGACGGCGGCCAACACCGGGGAGCTGTTTTTT. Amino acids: CASSLRTAANTGELFF.